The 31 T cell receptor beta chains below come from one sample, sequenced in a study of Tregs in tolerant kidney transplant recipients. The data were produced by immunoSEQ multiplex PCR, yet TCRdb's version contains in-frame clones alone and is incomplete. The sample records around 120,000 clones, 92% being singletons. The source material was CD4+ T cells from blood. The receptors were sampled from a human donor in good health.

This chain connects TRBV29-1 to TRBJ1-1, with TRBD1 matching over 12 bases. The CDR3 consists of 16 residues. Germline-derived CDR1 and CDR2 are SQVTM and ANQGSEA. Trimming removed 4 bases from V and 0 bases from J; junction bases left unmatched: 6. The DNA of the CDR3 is TGCAGCGTTGGGGGGACAGGGGGCCTTATGAACACTGAAGCTTTCTTT. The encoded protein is CSVGGTGGLMNTEAFF.

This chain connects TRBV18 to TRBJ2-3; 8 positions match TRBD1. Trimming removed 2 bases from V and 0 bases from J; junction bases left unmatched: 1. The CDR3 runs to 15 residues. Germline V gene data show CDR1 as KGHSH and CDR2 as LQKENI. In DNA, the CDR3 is TGTGCCAGCTCACCATGGACAGGGAGCACAGATACGCAGTATTTT. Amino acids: CASSPWTGSTDTQYF.

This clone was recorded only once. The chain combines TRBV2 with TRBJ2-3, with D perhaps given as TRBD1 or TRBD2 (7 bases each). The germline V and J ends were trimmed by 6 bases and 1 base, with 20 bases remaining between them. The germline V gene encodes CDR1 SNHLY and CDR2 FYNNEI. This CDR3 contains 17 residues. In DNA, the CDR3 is TGTGCCAGCAGGGATTCCTTGGGAGGGGGCGGCACAGATACGCAGTATTTT. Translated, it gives CASRDSLGGGGTDTQYF.

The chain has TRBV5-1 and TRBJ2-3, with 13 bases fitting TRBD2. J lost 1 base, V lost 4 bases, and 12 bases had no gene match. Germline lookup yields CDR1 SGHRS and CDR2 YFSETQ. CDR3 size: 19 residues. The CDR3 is CASSGLRTSGSLRTDTQYF. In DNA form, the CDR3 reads TGCGCCAGCAGCGGCCTCAGGACTAGCGGGAGTCTGCGCACAGATACGCAGTATTTT.

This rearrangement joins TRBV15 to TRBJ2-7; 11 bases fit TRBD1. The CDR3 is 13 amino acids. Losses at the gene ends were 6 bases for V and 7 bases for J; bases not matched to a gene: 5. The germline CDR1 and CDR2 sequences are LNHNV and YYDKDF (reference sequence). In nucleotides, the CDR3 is TGTGCCACCAGGGACAGGGGGCGCGAGGAGCAGTACTTC. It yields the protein CATRDRGREEQYF.

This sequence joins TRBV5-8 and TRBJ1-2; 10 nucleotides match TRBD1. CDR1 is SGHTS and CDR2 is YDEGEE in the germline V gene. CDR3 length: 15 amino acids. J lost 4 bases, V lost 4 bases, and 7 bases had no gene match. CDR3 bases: TGTGCCAGCAGCCCCGGGACAGGGGCAAGCTATGGCTACACCTTC. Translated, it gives CASSPGTGASYGYTF.

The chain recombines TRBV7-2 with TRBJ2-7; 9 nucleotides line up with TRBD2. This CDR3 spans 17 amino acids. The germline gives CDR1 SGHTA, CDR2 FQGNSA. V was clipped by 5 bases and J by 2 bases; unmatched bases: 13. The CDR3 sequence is CASSHSAGGQGAYEQYF. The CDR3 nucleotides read TGTGCCAGCAGCCATTCGGCGGGAGGGCAGGGGGCCTACGAGCAGTACTTC.

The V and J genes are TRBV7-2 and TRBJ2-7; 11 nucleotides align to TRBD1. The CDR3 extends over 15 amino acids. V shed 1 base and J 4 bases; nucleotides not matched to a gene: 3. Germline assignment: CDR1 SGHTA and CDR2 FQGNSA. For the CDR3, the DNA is TGTGCCAGCAGCTTAGGAGGGACAGGGGGATACGAGCAGTACTTC. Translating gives CASSLGGTGGYEQYF.

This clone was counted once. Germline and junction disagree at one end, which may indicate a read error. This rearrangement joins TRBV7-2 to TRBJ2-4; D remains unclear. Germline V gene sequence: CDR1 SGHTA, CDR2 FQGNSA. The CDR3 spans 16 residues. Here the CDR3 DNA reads TGTGCCAGCAGCTTAGTTCCGAACCAGGCCAACAACATTCAGTACTTC. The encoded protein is CASSLVPNQANNIQYF.

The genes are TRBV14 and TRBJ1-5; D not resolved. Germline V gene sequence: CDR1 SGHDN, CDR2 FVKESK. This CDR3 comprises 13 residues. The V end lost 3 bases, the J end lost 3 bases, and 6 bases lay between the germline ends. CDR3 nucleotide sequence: TGTGCCAGCAGCCAGGGCCTCAATCAGCCCCAGCATTTT. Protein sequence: CASSQGLNQPQHF.

DNA of the CDR3: TGCAGCGTTGAAGCTGGCAAAACCAGCGCGTATACGCAGTATTTT. This encodes CSVEAGKTSAYTQYF. This chain uses TRBV29-1 with TRBJ2-3; no clear D gene. Germline V CDR1 and CDR2: SQVTM, ANQGSEA. V lost 1 base to trimming and J lost 7 bases, with 18 bases between them. CDR3 length equals 15 residues.

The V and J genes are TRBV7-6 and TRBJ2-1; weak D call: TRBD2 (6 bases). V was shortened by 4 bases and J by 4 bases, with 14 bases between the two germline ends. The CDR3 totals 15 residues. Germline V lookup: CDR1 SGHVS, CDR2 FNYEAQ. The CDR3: CASSWRRARYNEQFF. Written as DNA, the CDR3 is TGTGCCAGCAGCTGGCGGAGGGCGCGATACAATGAGCAGTTCTTC. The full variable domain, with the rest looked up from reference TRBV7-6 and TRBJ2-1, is GAGVSQSPRYKVTKRGQDVALRCDPISGHVSLYWYRQALGQGPEFLTYFNYEAQQDKSGLPNDRFSAERPEGSISTLTIQRTEQRDSAMYRCASSWRRARYNEQFFGPGTRLTVL.

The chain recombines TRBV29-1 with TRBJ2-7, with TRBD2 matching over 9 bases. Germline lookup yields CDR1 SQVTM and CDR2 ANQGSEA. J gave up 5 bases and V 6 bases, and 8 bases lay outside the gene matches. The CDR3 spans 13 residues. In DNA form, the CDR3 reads TGCAGCGTAGGCGCGGGGGGGCCAGACGAGCAGTACTTC. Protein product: CSVGAGGPDEQYF.

This CDR3 reads CASSVGPGGTGELFF. Here the CDR3 DNA reads TGCGCCAGCAGCGTCGGTCCAGGAGGTACCGGGGAGCTGTTTTTT. The chain is built from TRBV5-1 and TRBJ2-2, with D possibly TRBD2 on 5 matching bases. Germline V gives CDR1 SGHRS, CDR2 YFSETQ. Trimming left V 4 bases short and J 5 bases short, with 15 bases between. CDR3 length: 15 residues.

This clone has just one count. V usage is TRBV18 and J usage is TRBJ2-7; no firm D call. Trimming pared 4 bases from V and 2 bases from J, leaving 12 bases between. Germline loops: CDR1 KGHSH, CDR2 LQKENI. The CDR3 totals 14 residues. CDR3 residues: CASSHYTAPYEQYF. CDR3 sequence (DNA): TGTGCCAGCTCACATTACACGGCCCCCTACGAGCAGTACTTC.

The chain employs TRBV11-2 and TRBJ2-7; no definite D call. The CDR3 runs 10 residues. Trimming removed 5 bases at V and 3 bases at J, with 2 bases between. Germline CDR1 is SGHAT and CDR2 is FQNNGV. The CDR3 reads CASSHYEQYF. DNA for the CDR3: TGTGCCAGCAGCCACTACGAGCAGTACTTC.

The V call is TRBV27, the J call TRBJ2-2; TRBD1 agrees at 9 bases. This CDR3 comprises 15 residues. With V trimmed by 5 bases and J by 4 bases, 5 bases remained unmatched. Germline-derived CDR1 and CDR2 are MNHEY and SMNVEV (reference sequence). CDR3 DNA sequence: TGTGCCAGCAGTAATACAGGGGGCAGCACCGGGGAGCTGTTTTTT. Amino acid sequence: CASSNTGGSTGELFF.

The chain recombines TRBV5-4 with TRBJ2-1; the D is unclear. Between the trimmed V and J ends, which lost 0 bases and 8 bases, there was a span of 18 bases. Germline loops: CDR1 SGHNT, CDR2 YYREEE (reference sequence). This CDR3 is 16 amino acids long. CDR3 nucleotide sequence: TGTGCCAGCAGCTTGGGCTTAGCCCACAATCTGGATGAGCAGTTCTTC. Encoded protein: CASSLGLAHNLDEQFF.

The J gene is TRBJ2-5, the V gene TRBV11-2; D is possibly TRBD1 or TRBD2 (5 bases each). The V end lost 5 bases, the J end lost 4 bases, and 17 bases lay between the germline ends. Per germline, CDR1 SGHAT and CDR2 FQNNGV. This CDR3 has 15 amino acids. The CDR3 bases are TGTGCCAGCAGCCTATTACCCGGGACGGGAGAGACCCAGTACTTC. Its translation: CASSLLPGTGETQYF.

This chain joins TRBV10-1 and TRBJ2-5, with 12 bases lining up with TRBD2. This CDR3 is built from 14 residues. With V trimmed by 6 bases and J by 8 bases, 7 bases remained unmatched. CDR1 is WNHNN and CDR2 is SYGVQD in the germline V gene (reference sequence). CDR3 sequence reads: CASSPSSGGATQYF. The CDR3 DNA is TGCGCCAGCAGCCCTTCTAGCGGGGGGGCCACCCAGTACTTC.

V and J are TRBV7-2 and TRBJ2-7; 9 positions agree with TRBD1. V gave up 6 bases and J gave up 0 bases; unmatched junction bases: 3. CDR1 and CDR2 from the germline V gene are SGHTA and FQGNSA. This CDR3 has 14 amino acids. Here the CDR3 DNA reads TGTGCCAGCAGATTGACAGGGGGCTCCTACGAGCAGTACTTC. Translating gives CASRLTGGSYEQYF.

The CDR3 is CASRLAGAGYNEQFF. The DNA for the CDR3 is TGTGCCAGCAGACTAGCGGGAGCGGGATACAATGAGCAGTTCTTC. J is TRBJ2-1 and V is TRBV6-5; 11 bases match TRBD2. Looked up from germline, CDR1 is MNHEY and CDR2 is SVGAGI. The CDR3 covers 15 residues. Trimming removed 6 bases from V and 4 bases from J; junction bases left unmatched: 5.

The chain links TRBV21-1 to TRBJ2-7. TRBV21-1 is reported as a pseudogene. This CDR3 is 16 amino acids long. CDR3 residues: CASSTNPGPKSSEQYF. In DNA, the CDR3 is TGTGCCAGCAGCACTAACCCGGGACCAAAATCCTCCGAGCAGTACTTC.

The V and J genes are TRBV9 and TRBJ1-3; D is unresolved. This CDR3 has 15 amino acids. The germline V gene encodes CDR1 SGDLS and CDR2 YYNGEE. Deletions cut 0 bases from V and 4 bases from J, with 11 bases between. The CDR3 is CASSVGVVTGNTIYF. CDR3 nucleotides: TGTGCCAGCAGCGTAGGGGTGGTTACCGGAAACACCATATATTTT.

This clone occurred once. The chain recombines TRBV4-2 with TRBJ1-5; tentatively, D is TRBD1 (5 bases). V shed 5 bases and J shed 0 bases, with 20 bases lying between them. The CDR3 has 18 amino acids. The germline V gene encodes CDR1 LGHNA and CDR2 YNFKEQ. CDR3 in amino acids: CASSKGTLGVHSNQPQHF. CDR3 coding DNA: TGTGCCAGCAGCAAGGGGACCCTGGGGGTGCATAGCAATCAGCCCCAGCATTTT.

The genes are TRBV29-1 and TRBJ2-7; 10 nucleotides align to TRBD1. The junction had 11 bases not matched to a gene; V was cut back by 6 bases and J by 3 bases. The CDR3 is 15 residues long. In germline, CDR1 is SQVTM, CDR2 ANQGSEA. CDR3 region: CSVRPGTGELYEQYF. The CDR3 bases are TGCAGCGTCCGTCCCGGGACAGGGGAACTCTACGAGCAGTACTTC.

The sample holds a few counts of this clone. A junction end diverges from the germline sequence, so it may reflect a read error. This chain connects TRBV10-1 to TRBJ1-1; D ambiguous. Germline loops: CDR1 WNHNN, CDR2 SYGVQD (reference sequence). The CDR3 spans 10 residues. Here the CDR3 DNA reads TGCGCCAGCAGTTATAAGCCGGGGAACTTT. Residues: CASSYKPGNF.

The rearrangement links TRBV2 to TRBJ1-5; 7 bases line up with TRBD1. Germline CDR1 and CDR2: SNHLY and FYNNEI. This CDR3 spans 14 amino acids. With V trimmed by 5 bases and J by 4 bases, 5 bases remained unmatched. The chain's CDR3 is CASSPTGLNQPQHF. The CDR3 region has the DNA TGTGCCAGCAGTCCGACAGGGTTGAATCAGCCCCAGCATTTT.

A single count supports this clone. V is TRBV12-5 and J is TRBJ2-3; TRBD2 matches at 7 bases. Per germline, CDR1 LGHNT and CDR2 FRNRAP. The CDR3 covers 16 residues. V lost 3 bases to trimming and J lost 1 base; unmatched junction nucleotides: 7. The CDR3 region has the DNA TGTGCTAGTGGTTTCTTACGACTAGCCCGCACAGATACGCAGTATTTT. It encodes CASGFLRLARTDTQYF. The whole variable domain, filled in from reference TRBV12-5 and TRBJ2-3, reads DARVTQTPRHKVTEMGQEVTMRCQPILGHNTVFWYRQTMMQGLELLAYFRNRAPLDDSGMPKDRFSAEMPDATLATLKIQPSEPRDSAVYFCASGFLRLARTDTQYFGPGTRLTVL.

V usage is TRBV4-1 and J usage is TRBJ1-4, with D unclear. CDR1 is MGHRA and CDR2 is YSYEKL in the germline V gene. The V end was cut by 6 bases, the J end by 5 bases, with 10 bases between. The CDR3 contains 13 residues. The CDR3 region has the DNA TGCGCCAGCAGGAGGTGGAGCAATGAAAAACTGTTTTTT. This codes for CASRRWSNEKLFF.

DNA of the CDR3: TGTGCCAGCTCACCACAAGGGGGCCTCCAAGAGACCCAGTACTTC. Its protein is CASSPQGGLQETQYF. The V and J genes are TRBV18 and TRBJ2-5; 7 nucleotides agree with TRBD1. Germline CDR1 and CDR2: KGHSH and LQKENI. This CDR3 is built from 15 residues. The ends lost 1 base at V and 1 base at J; junction bases unmatched: 3.